A selection of T cell receptor beta chains follows, all from one sample in a study of shared clonotypes between healthy human individuals. The assay was immunoSEQ multiplex PCR, and TCRdb's table has in-frame clones only and misses some. The sample yields a few million clones, approximately 95% seen once. The sequenced material came from naive CD4+ T cells from PBMCs. The receptors derive from a man younger than 35 in good health. Some clones in this sample may be carry-over from other donors' samples. The CDR3 runs from the conserved cysteine through the conserved F or W. A D gene is named only where the DNA matches it firmly. Only part of the rows carry a size: once, few, many, or a class if the clone is expanded.

d_gene: TRBD2; abundance: .; j_gene: TRBJ2-2; v_gene: TRBV5-1; CDR3aa: CASSSVSGIPGELFF
d_gene: .; abundance: .; j_gene: TRBJ2-1; v_gene: TRBV7-3; CDR3aa: CASSGRASANNEQFF
d_gene: .; abundance: .; j_gene: TRBJ2-5; v_gene: TRBV7-3; CDR3aa: CASSQEGGQETQYF
d_gene: .; abundance: .; j_gene: TRBJ1-1; v_gene: TRBV6-5; CDR3aa: CASRPGTTGEAFF
d_gene: TRBD2; abundance: .; j_gene: TRBJ2-7; v_gene: TRBV28; CDR3aa: CASSFLSGSSEQYF
d_gene: .; abundance: .; j_gene: TRBJ2-3; v_gene: TRBV4-1; CDR3aa: CASSHFTDTQYF
d_gene: .; abundance: .; j_gene: TRBJ2-2; v_gene: TRBV12-5; CDR3aa: CASGLNPTRGGELFF
d_gene: .; abundance: .; j_gene: TRBJ2-7; v_gene: TRBV28; CDR3aa: CASSSRDSGVRRYF
d_gene: .; abundance: .; j_gene: TRBJ1-3; v_gene: TRBV2; CDR3aa: CASSEDGTGNTIYF
d_gene: .; abundance: .; j_gene: TRBJ2-1; v_gene: TRBV7-2; CDR3aa: CASSLPRPSWEQFF
d_gene: .; abundance: once; j_gene: TRBJ1-4; v_gene: TRBV7-2; CDR3aa: CASSLGGAGEKLFF
d_gene: TRBD2; abundance: .; j_gene: TRBJ2-3; v_gene: TRBV7-2; CDR3aa: CASSFRARGLALGDTQYF
d_gene: .; abundance: .; j_gene: TRBJ2-2; v_gene: TRBV9; CDR3aa: CASSEDRITGELFF
d_gene: TRBD1; abundance: .; j_gene: TRBJ1-1; v_gene: TRBV28; CDR3aa: CASSFGTGGITEAFF
d_gene: .; abundance: once; j_gene: TRBJ2-1; v_gene: TRBV11-2; CDR3aa: CASSLNSVTLFDEQFF
d_gene: .; abundance: .; j_gene: TRBJ1-2; v_gene: TRBV5-4; CDR3aa: CASSPGYGYTF
d_gene: TRBD1; abundance: few; j_gene: TRBJ1-1; v_gene: TRBV19; CDR3aa: CASSIGTGRDTEAFF
d_gene: .; abundance: .; j_gene: TRBJ1-2; v_gene: TRBV27; CDR3aa: CASSPAGNRRGYTF
d_gene: .; abundance: .; j_gene: TRBJ2-1; v_gene: TRBV29-1; CDR3aa: CSVEKGGWGEQFF
d_gene: .; abundance: .; j_gene: TRBJ2-5; v_gene: TRBV21-1; CDR3aa: CASSRSDRVEETQYF
d_gene: TRBD2; abundance: .; j_gene: TRBJ2-7; v_gene: TRBV5-6; CDR3aa: CASSISGRASYEQYF
d_gene: .; abundance: once; j_gene: TRBJ2-2; v_gene: TRBV7-3; CDR3aa: CASSLSGNTGELFF
d_gene: TRBD1; abundance: once; j_gene: TRBJ2-1; v_gene: TRBV5-4; CDR3aa: CASSPRTGGAGINEQFF
d_gene: TRBD1; abundance: .; j_gene: TRBJ1-2; v_gene: TRBV11-2; CDR3aa: CASSQGPTGVYGYTF
d_gene: .; abundance: .; j_gene: TRBJ1-3; v_gene: TRBV5-6; CDR3aa: CASSLVGRGNSGNTIYF
d_gene: TRBD2; abundance: .; j_gene: TRBJ2-5; v_gene: TRBV9; CDR3aa: CASSDPGGASETQYF
d_gene: .; abundance: .; j_gene: TRBJ2-3; v_gene: TRBV6-5; CDR3aa: CASSSVGPAPTQYF